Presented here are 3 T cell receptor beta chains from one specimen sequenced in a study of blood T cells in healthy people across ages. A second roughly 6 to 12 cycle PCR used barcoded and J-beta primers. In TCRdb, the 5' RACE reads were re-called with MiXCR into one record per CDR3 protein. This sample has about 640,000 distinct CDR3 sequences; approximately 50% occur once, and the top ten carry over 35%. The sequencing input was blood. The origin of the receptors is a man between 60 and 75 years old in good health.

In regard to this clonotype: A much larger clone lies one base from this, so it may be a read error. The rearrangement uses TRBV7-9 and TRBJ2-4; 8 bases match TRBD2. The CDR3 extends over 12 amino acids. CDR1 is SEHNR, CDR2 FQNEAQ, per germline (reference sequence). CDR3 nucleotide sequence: TGTTCCAGCGACTCGTCGGGGGGGGAGCAGTACTTC. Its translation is CSSDSSGGEQYF.

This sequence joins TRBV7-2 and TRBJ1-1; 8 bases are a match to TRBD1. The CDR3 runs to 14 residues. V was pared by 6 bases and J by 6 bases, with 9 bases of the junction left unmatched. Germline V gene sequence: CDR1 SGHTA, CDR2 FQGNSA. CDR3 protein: CASSAQGALAEAFF. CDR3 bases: TGTGCCAGCAGTGCGCAGGGGGCTTTAGCTGAAGCTTTCTTT. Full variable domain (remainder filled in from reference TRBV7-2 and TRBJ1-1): GAGVSQSPSNKVTEKGKDVELRCDPISGHTALYWYRQSLGQGLEFLIYFQGNSAPDKSGLPSDRFSAERTGGSVSTLTIQRTQQEDSAVYLCASSAQGALAEAFFGQGTRLTVV.

The CDR3 DNA reads as TGTGCCAGCAGCTTTGGGCAGGGTCCGGAGACCCAGTACTTC. Protein product: CASSFGQGPETQYF. V usage is TRBV5-4 and J usage is TRBJ2-5, with D possibly being TRBD1 (5 bases). Trimming took 2 bases from V and 5 from J, leaving 13 bases between them. There are 14 residues in the CDR3. Germline lookup yields CDR1 SGHNT and CDR2 YYREEE (reference sequence).